Each of the 9 T cell receptor beta chains below was sequenced from the same sample in a study of cytomegalovirus exposure and HLA in healthy donors. PCR involved 60 Vbeta and 13 Jbeta primers. Clones were read by immunoSEQ multiplex PCR, and TCRdb kept only the in-frame ones, dropping some. This sample has more than 80,000 clones, with about 75% found just once. The sequenced material came from PBMCs. The receptors here all came from a male donor in good health and CMV-seropositive.

This chain joins TRBV7-6 and TRBJ1-1, with D maybe TRBD1 (5 bases). The CDR3 spans 15 residues. CDR1 is SGHVS and CDR2 is FNYEAQ in the germline V gene. V shed 1 base and J shed 3 bases, with 12 bases lying between them. The CDR3 reads CASSLELGGYTEAFF. CDR3 DNA sequence: TGTGCCAGCAGCTTAGAGCTGGGGGGTTACACTGAAGCTTTCTTT.

This chain uses TRBV7-6 with TRBJ2-1; 10 bases fit TRBD2. In germline, CDR1 is SGHVS, CDR2 FNYEAQ. V was clipped by 1 base and J by 15 bases; unmatched bases: 12. The CDR3 runs 15 residues. The CDR3 is CASSLGGSLAGVRFF. CDR3 nucleotide sequence: TGTGCCAGCAGCTTAGGGGGTAGCCTAGCGGGGGTTCGGTTCTTC.

The rearrangement links TRBV5-6 to TRBJ2-1; 11 bases map to TRBD2. This CDR3 region has 15 residues. Trimming cost V 4 bases and J 7 bases; bases outside gene matches: 7. Looked up from germline, CDR1 is SGHDT and CDR2 is YYEEEE. In DNA form, the CDR3 reads TGTGCCAGCAGCGGAACGGGACTAGCGGAGAATGAGCAGTTCTTC. Residues: CASSGTGLAENEQFF.

This sequence joins TRBV6-5 and TRBJ1-5; TRBD1 aligns across 10 bases. Germline assignment: CDR1 MNHEY and CDR2 SVGAGI. The CDR3 loop spans 15 amino acids. V shed 6 bases, J shed 4 bases, and the junction held 6 bases outside the gene matches. CDR3 loop: CASSLDRGQNQPQHF. DNA of the CDR3: TGTGCCAGCAGCCTAGACAGGGGGCAAAATCAGCCCCAGCATTTT.

The rearrangement links TRBV6-5 to TRBJ2-7, with D perhaps TRBD1 (6 bases). Trimming took 5 bases from V and 5 from J, leaving 10 bases between them. The CDR3 sequence is 12 residues long. Germline V gene sequence: CDR1 MNHEY, CDR2 SVGAGI. CDR3 sequence (DNA): TGTGCCAGCAGTCAGGGGCAACACGAGCAGTACTTC. It encodes CASSQGQHEQYF.

The chain uses TRBV6-1 and TRBJ1-2; 7 bases agree with TRBD1. Germline V gene data show CDR1 as MNHNS and CDR2 as SASEGT. CDR3 length: 15 residues. The V gene end was trimmed by 4 bases and the J gene end by 6 bases; junction bases not matched to a gene: 11. This CDR3 reads CASSVEGAVANGYTF. CDR3 coding DNA: TGTGCCAGCAGTGTAGAGGGGGCGGTTGCGAATGGCTACACCTTC.

In nucleotides, the CDR3 is TGTGCCAGCAGTGAAGGGAACAGGGGGGGACCCAGCTCCTACAATGAGCAGTTCTTC. Protein sequence: CASSEGNRGGPSSYNEQFF. The chain couples TRBV6-1 to TRBJ2-1; D is perhaps TRBD1 (8 bases). Germline CDR1 MNHNS, CDR2 SASEGT. The germline V and J ends were trimmed by 1 base and 0 bases, with 19 bases remaining between them. The CDR3 runs to 19 residues.

The chain is built from TRBV16 and TRBJ2-5; D possibly corresponds to TRBD2 (5 bases). Trimming pared 4 bases from V and 5 bases from J, leaving 14 bases between. This CDR3 spans 14 amino acids. Germline V lookup: CDR1 KGHSY, CDR2 FQNENV. The CDR3 loop is CASSPREVEETQYF. DNA of the CDR3: TGTGCCAGCAGCCCCCGGGAAGTTGAGGAGACCCAGTACTTC.

The CDR3 coding sequence is TGTGCCAGCAGCTTAGATCTGCGGGAGCATGAGCAGTTCTTC. Translation gives CASSLDLREHEQFF. The rearrangement links TRBV7-2 to TRBJ2-1; TRBD2 aligns across 7 bases. The V and J ends lost 1 base and 8 bases, in that order; junction bases with no gene match: 5. The CDR3 sequence is 14 residues long. Per germline, CDR1 SGHTA and CDR2 FQGNSA.